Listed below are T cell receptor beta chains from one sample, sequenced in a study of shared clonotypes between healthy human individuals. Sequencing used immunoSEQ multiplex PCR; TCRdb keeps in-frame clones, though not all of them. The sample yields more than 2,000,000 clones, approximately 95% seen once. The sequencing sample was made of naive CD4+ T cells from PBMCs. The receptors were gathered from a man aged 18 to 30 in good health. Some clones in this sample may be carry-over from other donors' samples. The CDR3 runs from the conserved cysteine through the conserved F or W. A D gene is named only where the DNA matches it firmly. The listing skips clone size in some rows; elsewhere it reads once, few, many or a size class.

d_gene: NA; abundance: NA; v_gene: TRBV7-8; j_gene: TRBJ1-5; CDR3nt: TGTGCCAGCAGCTTAGGGGAGGGGGGCAGGCTTAATCAGCCCCAGCATTTT; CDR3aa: CASSLGEGGRLNQPQHF
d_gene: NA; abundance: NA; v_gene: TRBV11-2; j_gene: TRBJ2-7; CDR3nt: TGTGCCAGCAGCTCCGTGGGGAGCGCAGGAACGACCTCCTACGAGCAGTACTTC; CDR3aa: CASSSVGSAGTTSYEQYF
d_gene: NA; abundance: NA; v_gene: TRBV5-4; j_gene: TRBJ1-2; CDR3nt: TGTGCCAGCAGCTTTATCTCGGGGGCGAAGAATGGCTACACCTTC; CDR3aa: CASSFISGAKNGYTF
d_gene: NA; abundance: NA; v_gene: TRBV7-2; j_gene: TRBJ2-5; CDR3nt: TGTGCCAGCAGCTTAGGTCGGCTAGGGGAGACCCAGTACTTC; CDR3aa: CASSLGRLGETQYF
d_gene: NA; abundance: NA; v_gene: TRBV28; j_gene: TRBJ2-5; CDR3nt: TGTGCCAGCGCAAAGGACAATAAAGAGACCCAGTACTTC; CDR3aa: CASAKDNKETQYF
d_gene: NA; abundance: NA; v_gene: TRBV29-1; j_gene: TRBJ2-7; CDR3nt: TGCAGCGTTGAATCACTCAACTCCTACGAGCAGTACTTC; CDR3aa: CSVESLNSYEQYF
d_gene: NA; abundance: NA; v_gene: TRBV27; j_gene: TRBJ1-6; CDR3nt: TGTGCCAGCAGTTTATCAGGGCCATATAATTCACCCCTCCACTTT; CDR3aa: CASSLSGPYNSPLHF
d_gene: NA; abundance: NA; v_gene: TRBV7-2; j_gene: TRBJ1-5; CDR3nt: TGTGCCAGCAGCTTAGCCCCGAATCAGCCCCAGCATTTT; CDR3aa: CASSLAPNQPQHF
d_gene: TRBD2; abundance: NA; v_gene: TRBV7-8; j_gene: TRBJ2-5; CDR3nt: TGTGCCAGCAGCGAACGACTGTCAGCGGGAGGAGAGACCCAGTACTTC; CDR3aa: CASSERLSAGGETQYF
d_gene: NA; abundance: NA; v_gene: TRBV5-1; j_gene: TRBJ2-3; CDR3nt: TGCGCCAGCAGCTTTCAGGGGCCAAGCACAGATACGCAGTATTTT; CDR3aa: CASSFQGPSTDTQYF
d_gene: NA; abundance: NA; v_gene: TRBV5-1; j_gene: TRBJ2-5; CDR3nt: TGCGCCAGCAGCTTGACCGGGAGCCAAGAGACCCAGTACTTC; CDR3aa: CASSLTGSQETQYF
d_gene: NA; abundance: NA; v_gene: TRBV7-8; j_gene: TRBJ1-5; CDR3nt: TGTGCCAGCAGCTTTAGAATGGGCGGGACCGCAGATCCCAATCAGCCCCAGCATTTT; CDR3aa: CASSFRMGGTADPNQPQHF
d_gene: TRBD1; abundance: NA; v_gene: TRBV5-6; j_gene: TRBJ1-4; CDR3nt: TGTGCCAGCAGCGCTTTACCGGGACAGGGTTATCTTAGTGAAAAACTGTTTTTT; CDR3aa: CASSALPGQGYLSEKLFF
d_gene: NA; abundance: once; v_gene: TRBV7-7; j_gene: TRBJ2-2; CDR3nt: TGTGCCAGCAGCCTCGGGGAAACCGGGGAGCTGTTTTTT; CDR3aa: CASSLGETGELFF
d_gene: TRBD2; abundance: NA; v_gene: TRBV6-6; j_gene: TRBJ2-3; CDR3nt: TGTGCCAGCAAATTAGCGGGATACACAGATACGCAGTATTTT; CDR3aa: CASKLAGYTDTQYF
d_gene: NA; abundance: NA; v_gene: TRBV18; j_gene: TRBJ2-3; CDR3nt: TGTGCCAGCTCACCGATGGCTAGCGGCACAGATACGCAGTATTTT; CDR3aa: CASSPMASGTDTQYF